This passage covers 28 T cell receptor beta chains from one sample sequenced in a study of T-cell memory formation after mild COVID-19. Via MiXCR, TCRdb re-called the 5' RACE reads, giving one row per CDR3 protein. The sample holds under 300,000 distinct CDR3 sequences, 9.4% seen once. Sequenced: PBMCs or a T cell subset sorted from them (not recorded which). The source is a young man who had mild COVID-19 (a few samples of this study predate the infection). Cell type and time point are not known.

The gene calls are TRBV27 and TRBJ2-7, with D possibly being TRBD1 (5 bases). CDR1 is MNHEY, CDR2 SMNVEV, per germline (reference sequence). CDR3 length equals 13 residues. The germline V and J ends were trimmed by 5 bases and 6 bases, with 14 bases remaining between them. The CDR3 DNA reads as TGTGCCAGCAGTCGGTTTCAGGGTAGCGAGCAGTACTTC. Its translation: CASSRFQGSEQYF.

This clonotype was seen many times. The J gene is TRBJ2-7, the V gene TRBV10-1; D not resolved. Trimming stripped 4 bases from V and 0 bases from J, with 7 bases between. The CDR3 totals 13 residues. Germline V lookup: CDR1 WNHNN, CDR2 SYGVQD (reference sequence). For the CDR3, the DNA is TGCGCCAGCAGTGCAGGACCCTCCTACGAGCAGTACTTC. Encoded protein: CASSAGPSYEQYF.

This clonotype was recorded a few times. The chain links TRBV4-2 to TRBJ2-7, with D possibly matching TRBD2 (5 bases). Trimming stripped 0 bases from V and 5 bases from J, with 20 bases between. The CDR3 is made up of 17 amino acids. Germline loops: CDR1 LGHNA, CDR2 YNFKEQ. DNA for the CDR3: TGTGCCAGCAGCCAAGATCCCCCACCCGGGGATAGGAACGAGCAGTACTTC. Translated: CASSQDPPPGDRNEQYF.

V is TRBV6-2 or TRBV6-3 and J is TRBJ2-1, with D possibly matching TRBD2 (5 bases). Germline lookup yields CDR1 MNHEY and CDR2 SVGEGT. V was pared by 10 bases and J by 8 bases, with 12 bases between. This CDR3 is 11 amino acids long. CDR3 sequence: CATKGEDEQFF. For the CDR3, the DNA is TGTGCCACAAAGGGAGAGGATGAGCAGTTCTTC.

The chain couples TRBV6-5 to TRBJ2-2; D might be TRBD1 (5 bases). The ends were cut back, 6 bases at V and 2 bases at J, with 16 bases in the middle. There are 16 residues in the CDR3. The germline V gene encodes CDR1 MNHEY and CDR2 SVGAGI. The CDR3 nucleotides read TGTGCCAGCAGCCTAGGGGCCCCTCGCAACACCGGGGAGCTGTTTTTT. Its protein product is CASSLGAPRNTGELFF.

This clonotype was observed a few times. This CDR3 reads CASSLRVSDTQYF. CDR3 nucleotides: TGTGCCAGCAGTTTGCGGGTTTCAGATACGCAGTATTTT. The chain joins TRBV6-6 to TRBJ2-3; D possibly corresponds to TRBD2 (5 bases). Trimming shortened V by 4 bases and J by 4 bases, and 9 bases separated the two germline ends. There are 13 residues in the CDR3. Germline V gene sequence: CDR1 MNHNY, CDR2 SVGAGI (reference sequence).

This clonotype has only a few counts. CDR3 sequence: CASSSGGASEETQYF. CDR3 DNA: TGTGCCAGCAGCTCGGGGGGCGCATCTGAAGAGACCCAGTACTTC. The rearrangement joins TRBV5-4 to TRBJ2-5, with D maybe TRBD2 (7 bases). Between the trimmed V and J ends, which lost 3 bases and 3 bases, there was a span of 15 bases. Germline CDR1 reads SGHNT; CDR2 reads YYREEE (reference sequence). The CDR3 totals 15 residues. Full variable domain (rest looked up from reference TRBV5-4 and TRBJ2-5): ETGVTQSPTHLIKTRGQQVTLRCSSQSGHNTVSWYQQALGQGPQFIFQYYREEENGRGNFPPRFSGLQFPNYSSELNVNALELDDSALYLCASSSGGASEETQYFGPGTRLLVL.

The chain employs TRBV20-1 and TRBJ2-6, with unresolved D. CDR1 DFQATT and CDR2 SNEGSKA come from the germline V gene (reference sequence). The germline V and J ends were trimmed by 3 bases and 0 bases, with 6 bases remaining between them. The CDR3 sequence is 14 residues long. CDR3 sequence: CSASFSSGANVLTF. Here the CDR3 DNA reads TGCAGTGCTAGCTTCAGCTCTGGGGCCAACGTCCTGACTTTC.

This clonotype has more than one count but fewer than ten. The chain joins TRBV7-9 to TRBJ2-5; the match to TRBD2 covers 13 bases. The ends lost 5 bases at V and 5 bases at J; junction bases unmatched: 8. The CDR3 extends over 16 amino acids. The germline V gene has CDR1 SEHNR and CDR2 FQNEAQ (reference sequence). CDR3 DNA sequence: TGTGCCAGCAGCCCCCTGGGACTAGCGGGGCGTGAGACCCAGTACTTC. Its translation is CASSPLGLAGRETQYF. Drawing the rest from reference TRBV7-9 and TRBJ2-5, the complete variable domain is DTGVSQNPRHKITKRGQNVTFRCDPISEHNRLYWYRQTLGQGPEFLTYFQNEAQLEKSRLLSDRFSAERPKGSFSTLEIQRTEQGDSAMYLCASSPLGLAGRETQYFGPGTRLLVL.

This clonotype was seen more than once but under ten times. The chain is built from TRBV9 and TRBJ2-3; D is possibly TRBD2 (5 bases). Germline assignment: CDR1 SGDLS and CDR2 YYNGEE. Trimming pared 2 bases from V and 6 bases from J, leaving 13 bases between. This CDR3 comprises 14 residues. DNA for the CDR3: TGTGCCAGCAGCGTTGTCCCGGGCGGGGATACGCAGTATTTT. Protein: CASSVVPGGDTQYF.

This clonotype was found a few times. This chain links TRBV12-3 or TRBV12-4 with TRBJ2-3; D possibly corresponds to TRBD1 (5 bases). The germline V and J ends were trimmed by 1 base and 7 bases, with 12 bases remaining between them. This CDR3 contains 14 residues. The CDR3 nucleotides read TGTGCCAGCAGTTTAGGGGGCACTTTAAATACGCAGTATTTT. Translation: CASSLGGTLNTQYF.

This clonotype was recorded a few times. J is TRBJ1-2 and V is TRBV5-1, with a possible D match to TRBD1 (5 bases). This CDR3 has 14 amino acids. CDR1 and CDR2 (germline): SGHRS, YFSETQ. Trimming removed 3 bases from V and 1 base from J, with 10 bases in between. DNA of the CDR3: TGCGCCAGCAGCTGGCGGGGGATTAACTATGGCTACACCTTC. Encoded protein: CASSWRGINYGYTF.

This clonotype was seen more than once but under ten times. The chain recombines TRBV7-2 with TRBJ2-1; D possibly corresponds to TRBD2 (7 bases). V was clipped by 1 base and J by 8 bases, with 12 bases between them. CDR1 SGHTA and CDR2 FQGNSA come from the germline V gene. This CDR3 is 14 amino acids long. DNA of the CDR3: TGTGCCAGCAGCTTAGGTCGGGGGGCGCATGAGCAGTTCTTC. Residues: CASSLGRGAHEQFF.

This clonotype was counted at least ten times. The gene calls are TRBV5-1 and TRBJ1-2; TRBD1 is a possible D gene (6 bases). This CDR3 spans 16 amino acids. V was shortened by 1 base and J by 8 bases, with 21 bases between the two germline ends. The germline V gene has CDR1 SGHRS and CDR2 YFSETQ. The CDR3: CASSLTEILNREGYTF. The CDR3, as DNA: TGCGCCAGCAGCTTGACCGAGATTCTCAACAGGGAAGGCTACACCTTC.

This clonotype occurred many times. This chain uses TRBV7-2 with TRBJ1-2; D unresolved. Germline loops: CDR1 SGHTA, CDR2 FQGNSA. V was shortened by 5 bases and J by 3 bases, with 13 bases between the two germline ends. This CDR3 region has 14 residues. The CDR3 nucleotides are TGTGCCAGCAGCCCCGGACCATGGGACTATGGCTACACCTTC. It codes for CASSPGPWDYGYTF.

The gene calls are TRBV6-2 or TRBV6-3 and TRBJ2-6; D uncertain. CDR1 is MNHEY, CDR2 SVGEGT, per germline. Trimming took off 2 bases at V and 2 bases at J, with 13 bases between the two ends. This CDR3 is built from 17 residues. In nucleotides, the CDR3 is TGTGCCAGCAGTTACCTCCAGTCTTCCCCTGGGGCCAACGTCCTGACTTTC. This gives the protein CASSYLQSSPGANVLTF.

The rearrangement joins TRBV25-1 to TRBJ2-1, with D hard to call. The CDR3 sequence is 12 residues long. The ends were cut back, 5 bases at V and 10 bases at J, with 12 bases in the middle. In germline, CDR1 is MGHDK, CDR2 SYGVNS. CDR3: CASSLNLREQFF. The DNA of the CDR3 is TGTGCCAGCAGTCTTAACCTTAGGGAGCAGTTCTTC.

The chain combines TRBV5-1 with TRBJ2-5; D remains unclear. V was shortened by 2 bases and J by 0 bases, with 11 bases between the two germline ends. This CDR3 is 15 amino acids long. The V gene's germline CDR1 is SGHRS and CDR2 YFSETQ. The DNA of the CDR3 is TGCGCCAGCAGCTTAACCCCAGCGCACCAAGAGACCCAGTACTTC. Translation: CASSLTPAHQETQYF.

This clonotype was found a few times. The chain uses TRBV5-1 and TRBJ2-7; TRBD1 matches 7 bases. Germline V gene lookup returns CDR1 SGHRS and CDR2 YFSETQ. The V segment lost 8 bases and the J segment 0 bases; nucleotides outside the gene matches: 5. The CDR3 covers 13 residues. The CDR3 sequence: CARTQGSSYEQYV. The DNA of the CDR3 is TGCGCCAGGACACAGGGGAGCTCCTACGAGCAGTACGTC.

The chain employs TRBV12-3 or TRBV12-4 and TRBJ1-5; 10 bases are shared with TRBD1. The V gene end was trimmed by 6 bases and the J gene end by 8 bases; junction bases not matched to a gene: 4. The CDR3 totals 13 residues. This CDR3 reads CASRVTGGEPQHF. For the CDR3, the DNA is TGTGCCAGCAGGGTGACAGGGGGCGAGCCCCAGCATTTT.

This clonotype has just a few counts. The genes are TRBV7-9 and TRBJ2-1; perhaps TRBD1 as D (6 bases). The CDR3 totals 15 residues. V was pared by 5 bases and J by 8 bases, with 19 bases between. Germline loops: CDR1 SEHNR, CDR2 FQNEAQ (reference sequence). The CDR3 loop is CASSPNYTGYHEQFF. As DNA, the CDR3 is TGTGCCAGCAGCCCTAATTATACAGGGTACCATGAGCAGTTCTTC.

This clonotype was recorded many times. The chain combines TRBV7-8 with TRBJ2-7; 7 bases agree with TRBD1. Germline CDR1 is SGHVS and CDR2 is FQNEAQ. V lost 4 bases, J lost 6 bases, and 3 bases stayed unmatched. This CDR3 has 12 residues. CDR3 protein: CASSSRTGEQYV. In nucleotides, the CDR3 is TGTGCCAGCAGCTCTCGGACAGGCGAGCAGTACGTC.

This clonotype was counted ten times or more. The chain is built from TRBV7-9 and TRBJ2-5, with D unresolved. V lost 8 bases and J 6 bases, leaving 13 bases between the germline ends. The CDR3 is made up of 12 amino acids. Germline V CDR1 and CDR2: SEHNR, FQNEAQ (reference sequence). CDR3 in DNA: TGTGCCAGCGGGCATTCTGGAAAGACCCAGTACTTC. Its protein is CASGHSGKTQYF.

This clonotype showed up many times. J is TRBJ2-2 and V is TRBV12-3 or TRBV12-4; tentative D call: TRBD1 (6 bases). V lost 3 bases and J 0 bases, leaving 8 bases between the germline ends. The CDR3 length is 15 residues. CDR3 coding DNA: TGTGCCAGCAGTTTTCAGGGGACGAACACCGGGGAGCTGTTTTTT. It specifies CASSFQGTNTGELFF.

This clonotype was detected only a few times. This chain joins TRBV4-3 and TRBJ1-1, with D possibly TRBD1 on 5 matching bases. The germline CDR1 and CDR2 sequences are LGHNA and YSLEER. V lost 4 bases and J 0 bases, leaving 15 bases between the germline ends. The CDR3 contains 16 residues. The CDR3 loop reads CASSPGTGLLNTEAFF. As DNA, the CDR3 is TGCGCCAGCAGCCCAGGGACTGGGCTACTGAACACTGAAGCTTTCTTT.

In its sample, this clonotype was seen a few times. The CDR3 region is CSAQAIPSTDTQYF. The CDR3 nucleotides are TGCAGTGCACAAGCGATCCCTAGCACAGATACGCAGTATTTT. The chain carries TRBV20-1 and TRBJ2-3; no firm D call. The CDR3 runs 14 residues. Germline CDR1 reads DFQATT; CDR2 reads SNEGSKA (reference sequence). V was cut by 6 bases and J by 0 bases, with 13 bases left in between.

This clonotype has more than one count but fewer than ten. The V call is TRBV2, the J call TRBJ1-4; D is ambiguous. Looked up from germline, CDR1 is SNHLY and CDR2 is FYNNEI. CDR3 length: 15 residues. The V and J ends lost 7 bases and 4 bases respectively, with 16 bases between them. The DNA for the CDR3 is TGTGCCAGCAACGATGGACGAGAGGATAATGAAAAACTGTTTTTT. Translation: CASNDGREDNEKLFF. Full variable domain (remainder filled in from reference TRBV2 and TRBJ1-4): EPEVTQTPSHQVTQMGQEVILRCVPISNHLYFYWYRQILGQKVEFLVSFYNNEISEKSEIFDDQFSVERPDGSNFTLKIRSTKLEDSAMYFCASNDGREDNEKLFFGSGTQLSVL.

The chain links TRBV5-1 to TRBJ2-2; 9 bases are a match to TRBD1. The V gene end was trimmed by 0 bases and the J gene end by 6 bases; junction bases not matched to a gene: 6. The germline V gene encodes CDR1 SGHRS and CDR2 YFSETQ. The CDR3 loop spans 16 amino acids. The CDR3 DNA follows: TGCGCCAGCAGCTTGGAGGGACAGGGTCGTCCCGGGGAGCTGTTTTTT. This translates into CASSLEGQGRPGELFF.